What follows is one T cell receptor (beta chain) and its context. The antigen remains undetermined. Trimming removed 6 bases at V and 6 bases at J, with 8 bases between. There are 12 residues in the CDR3. The germline gives CDR1 SGHAT, CDR2 FQNNGV. Nonspecific anti-CD3/anti-CD28 bead stimulation represents the broad CD4+ T cell repertoire. Sorting of responding CD4+ T cells relied on upregulated CD40 ligand together with CD69. This sample is drawn from a study of persistence of HIV-infected CD4 T cells. Study context: Anti-CD3/anti-CD28 stimulation activated a higher proportion of cells than antigen stimulation, with lower memory fraction. Study-level results: Degenerate expanded CDR3beta sequences were enriched among CMV- and Gag-responding cells.

Sequencing used immunoSEQ version 4 in survey mode. Each sample used up to 1 ug genomic DNA diluted to 8.5 to 10 ng/uL. Only in-frame clones appear in the TCRdb table, and some are missing; sequencing was by immunoSEQ multiplex PCR. The sample comprises 40,000 to 45,000 clones, just over 90% of which are singletons, and 1.8% rests with the top ten. The specimen comprised CD4+ T cells sorted from PBMCs after approximately 18-hour stimulation, sampled from a patient who received antiretroviral therapy. The chain has TRBV11-2 and TRBJ2-2; D unresolved. This TCR was sampled from an adult man with HIV who was CMV-seropositive. CDR3 sequence: CASRSMSGELFF. The CDR3 DNA reads as TGTGCCAGCAGATCGATGTCCGGGGAGCTGTTTTTT.